A single count supports the clone carrying this T cell receptor beta chain. This sample is drawn from a study of blood T cell repertoires in COVID-19. The repertoire was sequenced with immunoSEQ multiplex PCR; TCRdb's copy has only in-frame clones and lacks some. The sample holds 390,000 or so clones, roughly 89% seen once. CDR1 and CDR2 (germline): MNHNS, SASEGT. This CDR3 has 14 residues. V lost 0 bases and J lost 13; bases outside the gene matches: 6. Sequencing used peripheral blood. The sequence came from a man in his late teens or twenties with active or convalescent COVID-19. This sequence joins TRBV6-1 and TRBJ2-2, with 9 bases lining up with TRBD2. For the CDR3, the DNA is TGTGCCAGCAGTGAAGCGGGCGGTAGCGGGAGGCTGTTTTTT. It yields the protein CASSEAGGSGRLFF.